This is a list of T cell receptor beta chains from one sample in a study of spatial heterogeneity in lung cancer. Each CDR3 protein is one row after TCRdb ran MiXCR on the 5' RACE reads. The table records tens of thousands of distinct CDR3 sequences, 13% of them present only once. The sequences come from PBMCs, collected at surgery. The source of these receptors is a male donor with early-stage non-small cell lung cancer. Both conserved end residues are part of each CDR3. Fields, in order: CDR3 protein, clone size, V gene. Rows may omit the clone size; those that give it use once, few, many or a size class.

CDR3: CASSVDNEQFF
size: many
V: TRBV10-1

CDR3: CASSFSNPETQYF
size: many
V: TRBV5-1

CDR3: CASSPRTSGSREQFF
size: -
V: TRBV7-2

CDR3: CASSLTMAAPLYTEAFF
size: few
V: TRBV13

CDR3: CASSLNYRGENEQYF
size: -
V: TRBV6-5

CDR3: CASSPGYRGDTEAFF
size: many
V: TRBV4-3

CDR3: CASSSGLAGVAGELFF
size: -
V: TRBV5-4

CDR3: CSAPWARGNEKLFF
size: -
V: TRBV20-1

CDR3: CASSLLLGGNQPQHF
size: -
V: TRBV5-5

CDR3: CASSLGGGPEAFF
size: few
V: TRBV11-3

CDR3: CSALLPGQRNQPQHF
size: few
V: TRBV20-1

CDR3: CASSLLGENTEAFF
size: -
V: TRBV6-2/TRBV6-3

CDR3: CASSVTAFSYEQYF
size: few
V: TRBV9

CDR3: CASLNEVHEQYF
size: few
V: TRBV30

CDR3: CASSPSTGIGNQPQHF
size: few
V: TRBV9

CDR3: CASCPGQGRGAQHF
size: -
V: TRBV6-5

CDR3: CSASRYQGTEAFF
size: few
V: TRBV20-1

CDR3: CSVDRDGFTYNEQFF
size: many
V: TRBV29-1

CDR3: CASSLSTQSYNEQFF
size: few
V: TRBV5-1

CDR3: CASTEHSYRQAFF
size: -
V: TRBV6-1

CDR3: CASSLQGQGYNEQFF
size: many
V: TRBV5-1

CDR3: CASSQELGDEQFF
size: -
V: TRBV14

CDR3: CASLRTGIGANVLTF
size: few
V: TRBV19

CDR3: CASSSSGLAGVEQFF
size: many
V: TRBV5-1

CDR3: CAIAPGTSGRATGELFF
size: many
V: TRBV10-3

CDR3: CASSQDWQDTEAFF
size: -
V: TRBV4-2

CDR3: CASSPNQSGRSHEQYF
size: -
V: TRBV12-3/TRBV12-4

CDR3: CSVVLAGASYEQYF
size: many
V: TRBV29-1

CDR3: CSARALAGPGDEQFF
size: -
V: TRBV20-1

CDR3: CASSLVGGSALQETQYF
size: few
V: TRBV7-2

CDR3: CASSPAGTGGRSTEAFF
size: -
V: TRBV7-2

CDR3: CAISAQGSGANVLTF
size: -
V: TRBV10-3

CDR3: CASSLAVGKPNNEQFF
size: -
V: TRBV5-1

CDR3: CAISGLAGRPPDTQYF
size: -
V: TRBV10-3

CDR3: CASSLSTGYSGNTIYF
size: -
V: TRBV11-1

CDR3: CASRPGTAPYEQYF
size: many
V: TRBV7-8

CDR3: CAATGEGNYGYTF
size: few
V: TRBV6-1

CDR3: CASSLTTEQPQHF
size: -
V: TRBV11-2

CDR3: CASSGVRAGGTDTQYF
size: -
V: TRBV4-2

CDR3: CASSSPGQGVLVQFF
size: few
V: TRBV12-3/TRBV12-4

CDR3: CSVSAYEQYF
size: -
V: TRBV20-1

CDR3: CASSLRQGRNQPQHF
size: few
V: TRBV19

CDR3: CASSGYGGGARETQYF
size: -
V: TRBV10-1

CDR3: CASSRLDASAEQYF
size: many
V: TRBV4-2

CDR3: CASSMVGAPGNTIYF
size: -
V: TRBV19

CDR3: CASNVPRDRPYNEQFF
size: -
V: TRBV5-1

CDR3: CASSARLGPSYEQYF
size: -
V: TRBV27

CDR3: CAISGVGQGLPEALF
size: few
V: TRBV10-3

CDR3: CASSVGNSGKSGTQYF
size: few
V: TRBV9

CDR3: CASSQDRRSSYNSPLHF
size: -
V: TRBV4-3

CDR3: CASSADSSGRGQQYF
size: -
V: TRBV9

CDR3: CASSPRLAGATDTQYF
size: -
V: TRBV5-1

CDR3: CASSPWESAGYTF
size: few
V: TRBV25-1

CDR3: CASSSRVAVSYNEQFF
size: -
V: TRBV12-3/TRBV12-4

CDR3: CASSNRGGTDTQYF
size: -
V: TRBV19

CDR3: CASSVGVLSQQYF
size: many
V: TRBV9

CDR3: CASSDSGELFF
size: many
V: TRBV2

CDR3: CSARDKTSGSETQYF
size: -
V: TRBV20-1

CDR3: CASSSTRDRSNIQYF
size: -
V: TRBV11-1

CDR3: CSAREPAGLMNEQFF
size: -
V: TRBV20-1